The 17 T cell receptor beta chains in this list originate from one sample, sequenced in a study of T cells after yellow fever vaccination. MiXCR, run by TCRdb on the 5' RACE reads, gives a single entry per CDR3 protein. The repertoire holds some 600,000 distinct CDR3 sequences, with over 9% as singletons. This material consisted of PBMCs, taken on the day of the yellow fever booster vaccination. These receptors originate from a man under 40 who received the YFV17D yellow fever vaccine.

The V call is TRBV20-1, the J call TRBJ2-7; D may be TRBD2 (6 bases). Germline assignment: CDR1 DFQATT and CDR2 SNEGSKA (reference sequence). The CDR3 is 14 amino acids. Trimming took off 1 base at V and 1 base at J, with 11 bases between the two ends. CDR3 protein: CSARVYGRSYEQYF. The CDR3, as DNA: TGCAGTGCTAGAGTGTATGGGAGGTCCTACGAGCAGTACTTC.

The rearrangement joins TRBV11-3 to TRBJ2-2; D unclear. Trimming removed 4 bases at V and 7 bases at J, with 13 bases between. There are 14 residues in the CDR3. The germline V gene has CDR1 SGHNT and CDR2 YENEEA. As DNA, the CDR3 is TGTGCCAGCAGCTCTGAGAAGGGCTTCGGGGAGCTGTTTTTT. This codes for CASSSEKGFGELFF.

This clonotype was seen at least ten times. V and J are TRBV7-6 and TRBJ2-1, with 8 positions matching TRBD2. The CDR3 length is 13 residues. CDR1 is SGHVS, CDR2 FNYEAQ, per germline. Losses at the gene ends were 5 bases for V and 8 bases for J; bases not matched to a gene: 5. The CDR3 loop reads CASSPSREDEQFF. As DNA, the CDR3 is TGTGCCAGCAGCCCATCGCGGGAGGATGAGCAGTTCTTC.

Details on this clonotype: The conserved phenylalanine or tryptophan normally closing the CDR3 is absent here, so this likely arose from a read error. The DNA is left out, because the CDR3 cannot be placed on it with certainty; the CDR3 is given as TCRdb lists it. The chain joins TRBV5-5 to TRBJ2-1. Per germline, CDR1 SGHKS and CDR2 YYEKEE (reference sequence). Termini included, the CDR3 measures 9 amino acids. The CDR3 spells CASSLVESV.

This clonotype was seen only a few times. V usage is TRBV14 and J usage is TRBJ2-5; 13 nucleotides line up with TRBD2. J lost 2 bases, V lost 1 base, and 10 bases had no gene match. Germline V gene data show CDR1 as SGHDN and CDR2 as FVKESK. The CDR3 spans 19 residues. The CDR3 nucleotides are TGTGCCAGCAGCCAAGGCCCCTCGGGACTAGCGGGGCAACAAGAGACCCAGTACTTC. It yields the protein CASSQGPSGLAGQQETQYF.

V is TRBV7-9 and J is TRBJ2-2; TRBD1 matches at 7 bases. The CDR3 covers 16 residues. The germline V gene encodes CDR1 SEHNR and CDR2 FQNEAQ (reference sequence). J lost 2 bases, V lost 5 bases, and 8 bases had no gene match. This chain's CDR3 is CASSHKQGLNTGELFF. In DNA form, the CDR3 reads TGTGCCAGCAGCCACAAACAGGGGCTTAACACCGGGGAGCTGTTTTTT.

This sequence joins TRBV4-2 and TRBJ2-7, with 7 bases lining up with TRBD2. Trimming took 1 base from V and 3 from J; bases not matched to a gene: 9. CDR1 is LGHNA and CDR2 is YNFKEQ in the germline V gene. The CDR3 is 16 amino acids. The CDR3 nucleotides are TGTGCCAGCAGCCAAGGGGAGTGGGGAGGGTTCTACGAGCAGTACTTC. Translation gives CASSQGEWGGFYEQYF.

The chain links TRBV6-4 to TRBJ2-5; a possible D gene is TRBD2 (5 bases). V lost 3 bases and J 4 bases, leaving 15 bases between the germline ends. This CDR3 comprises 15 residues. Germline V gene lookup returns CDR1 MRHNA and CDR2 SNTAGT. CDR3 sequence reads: CASSEPRTVTETQYF. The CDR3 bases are TGTGCCAGCAGTGAACCCAGGACTGTCACAGAGACCCAGTACTTC.

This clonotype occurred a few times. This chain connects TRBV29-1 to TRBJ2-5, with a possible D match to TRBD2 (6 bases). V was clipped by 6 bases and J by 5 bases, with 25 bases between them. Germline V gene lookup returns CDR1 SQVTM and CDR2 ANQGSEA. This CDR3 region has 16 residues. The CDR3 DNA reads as TGCAGCGTCCAGGGAGTTTCGGGCGGGAACGTGGAGACCCAGTACTTC. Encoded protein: CSVQGVSGGNVETQYF. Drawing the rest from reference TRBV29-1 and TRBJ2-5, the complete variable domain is SAVISQKPSRDICQRGTSLTIQCQVDSQVTMMFWYRQQPGQSLTLIATANQGSEATYESGFVIDKFPISRPNLTFSTLTVSNMSPEDSSIYLCSVQGVSGGNVETQYFGPGTRLLVL.

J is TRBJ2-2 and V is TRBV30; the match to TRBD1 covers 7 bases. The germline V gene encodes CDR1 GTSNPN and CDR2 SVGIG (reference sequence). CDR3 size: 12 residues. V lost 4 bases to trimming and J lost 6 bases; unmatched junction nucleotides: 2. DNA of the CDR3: TGTGCCTGGATCCAGGGGGCCGGGGAGCTGTTTTTT. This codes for CAWIQGAGELFF.

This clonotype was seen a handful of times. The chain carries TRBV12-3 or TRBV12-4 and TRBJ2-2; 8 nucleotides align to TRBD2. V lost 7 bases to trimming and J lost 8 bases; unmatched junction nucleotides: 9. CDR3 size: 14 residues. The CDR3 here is CASTPEREFGELFF. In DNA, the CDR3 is TGTGCCAGCACTCCGGAGCGGGAGTTTGGGGAGCTGTTTTTT.

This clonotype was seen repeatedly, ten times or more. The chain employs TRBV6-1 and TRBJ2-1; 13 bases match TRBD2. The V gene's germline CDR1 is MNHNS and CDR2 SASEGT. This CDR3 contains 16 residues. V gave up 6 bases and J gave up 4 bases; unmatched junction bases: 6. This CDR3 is CASRLLAGGPYNEQFF. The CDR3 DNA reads TGTGCCAGCAGGCTACTAGCGGGAGGGCCATACAATGAGCAGTTCTTC.

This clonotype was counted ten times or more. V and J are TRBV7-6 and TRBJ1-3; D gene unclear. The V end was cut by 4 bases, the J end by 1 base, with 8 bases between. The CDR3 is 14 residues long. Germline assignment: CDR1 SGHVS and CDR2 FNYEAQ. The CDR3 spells CASSSAGSGNTIYF. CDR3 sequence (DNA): TGTGCCAGCAGCTCAGCAGGATCTGGAAACACCATATATTTT. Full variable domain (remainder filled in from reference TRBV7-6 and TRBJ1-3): GAGVSQSPRYKVTKRGQDVALRCDPISGHVSLYWYRQALGQGPEFLTYFNYEAQQDKSGLPNDRFSAERPEGSISTLTIQRTEQRDSAMYRCASSSAGSGNTIYFGEGSWLTVV.

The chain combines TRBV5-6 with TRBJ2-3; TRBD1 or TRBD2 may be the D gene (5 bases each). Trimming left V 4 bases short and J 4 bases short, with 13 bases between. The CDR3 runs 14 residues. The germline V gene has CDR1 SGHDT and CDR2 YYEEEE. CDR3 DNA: TGTGCCAGCAGCAGAGGGACGGCGGCAGATACGCAGTATTTT. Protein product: CASSRGTAADTQYF.

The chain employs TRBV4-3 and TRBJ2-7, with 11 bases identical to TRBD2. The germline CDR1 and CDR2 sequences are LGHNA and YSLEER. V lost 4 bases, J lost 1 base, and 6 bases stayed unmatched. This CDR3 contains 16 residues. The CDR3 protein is CASSPTSGSGSYEQYF. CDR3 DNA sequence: TGCGCCAGCAGCCCCACTAGCGGGAGTGGGTCCTACGAGCAGTACTTC.

The CDR3 DNA sequence: TGTGCCAGCAGCCTTGGACACGGGAATGAAGCTTTCTTT. Translated, it gives CASSLGHGNEAFF. The V gene is TRBV5-6, the J gene TRBJ1-1; TRBD1 is a possible D gene (5 bases). The CDR3 is 13 residues long. Trimming cost V 4 bases and J 7 bases, with 14 bases left between them. The germline V gene has CDR1 SGHDT and CDR2 YYEEEE.

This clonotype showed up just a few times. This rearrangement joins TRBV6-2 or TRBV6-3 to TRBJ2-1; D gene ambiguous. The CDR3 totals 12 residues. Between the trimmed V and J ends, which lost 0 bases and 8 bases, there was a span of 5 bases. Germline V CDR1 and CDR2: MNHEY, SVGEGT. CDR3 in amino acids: CASSYSYYEQFF. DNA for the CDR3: TGTGCCAGCAGTTACTCGTACTATGAGCAGTTCTTC.